One sample yielded the 28 T cell receptor beta chains listed below, sequenced in a study of T cell changes during pregnancy in multiple sclerosis. TCRdb's table, derived via immunoSEQ multiplex PCR, lists solely in-frame clones and lacks some. Found here are tens of thousands of clones, 75% to 95% of them singletons; the top ten hold roughly 0.5%. Sequences were derived from CD4+ T cells from peripheral blood mononuclear cells, sampled in the first trimester of pregnancy. These receptors all stem from a female donor in good health, enrolled as a control in a pregnancy study.

The rearrangement joins TRBV18 to TRBJ1-4; TRBD1 aligns across 7 bases. CDR1 and CDR2 from the germline V gene are KGHSH and LQKENI. The CDR3 covers 15 residues. With V trimmed by 6 bases and J by 2 bases, 6 bases remained unmatched. This CDR3 is CASSQGGPTNEKLFF. In DNA form, the CDR3 reads TGTGCCAGCTCCCAAGGGGGCCCGACTAATGAAAAACTGTTTTTT.

This clone appeared once. The genes are TRBV10-3 and TRBJ2-2; D is unresolved. V was cut by 5 bases and J by 0 bases, with 10 bases left in between. The CDR3 has 15 amino acids. Germline values: CDR1 ENHRY, CDR2 SYGVKD. The CDR3 spells CAISSGTANTGELFF. Written as DNA, the CDR3 is TGTGCCATCAGTTCAGGAACCGCGAACACCGGGGAGCTGTTTTTT.

The rearrangement links TRBV5-5 to TRBJ2-7; tentatively, D is TRBD1 (5 bases). Germline V gene lookup returns CDR1 SGHKS and CDR2 YYEKEE (reference sequence). The CDR3 has 14 amino acids. Deletions cut 4 bases from V and 0 bases from J, with 11 bases between. Written as DNA, the CDR3 is TGTGCCAGCAGCAACCGACAGCGCTCCTACGAGCAGTACTTC. The encoded protein is CASSNRQRSYEQYF.

Note on this clone: At one end, the junction sequence differs from germline, possibly due to a read error. The J gene is TRBJ1-1, the V gene TRBV7-9; unclear D gene. The CDR3 sequence is 11 residues long. Germline V gene lookup returns CDR1 SEHNR and CDR2 FQNEAQ (reference sequence). CDR3 loop: CASSRNSEAFF. The CDR3 DNA sequence: TGTGCCAGCAGCCGTAACAGTGAAGCTTTCTTT.

The V and J genes are TRBV6-5 and TRBJ2-2; 7 positions agree with TRBD2. Per the germline V gene, CDR1 is MNHEY and CDR2 is SVGAGI. With 2 bases clipped from V and 6 bases from J, the junction kept 3 bases outside the gene matches. The CDR3 spans 14 residues. CDR3 DNA: TGTGCCAGCAGTTACCGACTAGCCGCCGGGGAGCTGTTTTTT. Amino acids: CASSYRLAAGELFF.

J is TRBJ1-2 and V is TRBV2; 7 bases are a match to TRBD1. Germline V lookup: CDR1 SNHLY, CDR2 FYNNEI. The CDR3 has 15 residues. V shed 6 bases, J shed 2 bases, and the junction held 9 bases outside the gene matches. The CDR3 spells CASREYRGINYGYTF. CDR3 DNA sequence: TGTGCCAGCAGGGAATACAGGGGCATCAACTATGGCTACACCTTC.

The chain joins TRBV4-1 to TRBJ2-2; 7 bases are a match to TRBD1. The CDR3 spans 16 residues. CDR1 is MGHRA, CDR2 YSYEKL, per germline. V was clipped by 4 bases and J by 0 bases; unmatched bases: 5. The CDR3 reads CASSPTGTANTGELFF. In nucleotides, the CDR3 is TGCGCCAGCAGCCCGACCGGGACAGCGAACACCGGGGAGCTGTTTTTT.

The chain combines TRBV5-1 with TRBJ1-1, with TRBD1 matching over 10 bases. CDR1 is SGHRS, CDR2 YFSETQ, per germline. V was clipped by 7 bases and J by 1 base; unmatched bases: 10. This CDR3 has 16 amino acids. The CDR3 DNA is TGCGCCAGCCTCCCCCGGACAGGGGGATCGAACACTGAAGCTTTCTTT. This codes for CASLPRTGGSNTEAFF.

The chain employs TRBV7-6 and TRBJ1-5; no clear D gene. Germline V CDR1 and CDR2: SGHVS, FNYEAQ. CDR3 length equals 13 residues. With 1 base removed from V and 7 bases from J, the gap between germline ends came to 8 bases. For the CDR3, the DNA is TGTGCCAGCAGCTTAGGACAACAGCAGCCCCAGCATTTT. This gives the protein CASSLGQQQPQHF.

V and J are TRBV7-2 and TRBJ1-3, with TRBD1 as a possible D gene (5 bases). This CDR3 spans 16 amino acids. V was clipped by 5 bases and J by 0 bases, with 14 bases between them. Germline lookup yields CDR1 SGHTA and CDR2 FQGNSA. The chain's CDR3 is CASSPTRGISGNTIYF. The CDR3 DNA reads as TGTGCCAGCAGCCCGACCCGGGGGATCTCTGGAAACACCATATATTTT. The variable domain in full, completed from reference TRBV7-2 and TRBJ1-3, reads GAGVSQSPSNKVTEKGKDVELRCDPISGHTALYWYRQSLGQGLEFLIYFQGNSAPDKSGLPSDRFSAERTGGSVSTLTIQRTQQEDSAVYLCASSPTRGISGNTIYFGEGSWLTVV.

The rearrangement joins TRBV18 to TRBJ1-1, with D possibly matching TRBD1 (5 bases). Germline values: CDR1 KGHSH, CDR2 LQKENI. The CDR3 consists of 14 residues. The V and J ends lost 2 bases and 6 bases respectively, with 13 bases between them. The CDR3 coding sequence is TGTGCCAGCTCACCAGTGTTGCAGGGTTCTGAAGCTTTCTTT. This translates into CASSPVLQGSEAFF.

This chain links TRBV7-2 with TRBJ2-7, with TRBD1 matching 8 bases. Germline loops: CDR1 SGHTA, CDR2 FQGNSA. V shed 5 bases and J 7 bases; nucleotides not matched to a gene: 7. The CDR3 has 13 residues. The CDR3 region has the DNA TGTGCCAGCAGCCTTGGACAGGGCTGGGAGCAGTACTTC. The encoded protein is CASSLGQGWEQYF.

The V and J genes are TRBV30 and TRBJ2-5, with TRBD2 matching over 8 bases. Germline CDR1 and CDR2: GTSNPN and SVGIG (reference sequence). The J segment lost 3 bases and the V segment lost 5 bases, leaving 8 bases of the junction unmatched. CDR3 length: 14 amino acids. The DNA for the CDR3 is TGTGCCTGGCTAGGCGGGGGGTCTGAAGAGACCCAGTACTTC. This sequence encodes CAWLGGGSEETQYF.

The chain couples TRBV7-2 to TRBJ2-5; the match to TRBD2 covers 7 bases. The germline gives CDR1 SGHTA, CDR2 FQGNSA. Losses at the gene ends were 5 bases for V and 4 bases for J; bases not matched to a gene: 10. This CDR3 spans 15 amino acids. CDR3 protein: CASSLSSGALETQYF. The CDR3, as DNA: TGTGCCAGCAGCCTATCAAGCGGGGCCCTAGAGACCCAGTACTTC.

The rearrangement links TRBV27 to TRBJ1-3; tentative D call: TRBD1 (5 bases). The CDR3 is made up of 16 amino acids. Germline V CDR1 and CDR2: MNHEY, SMNVEV (reference sequence). V lost 5 bases, J lost 0 bases, and 14 bases lay in between. The CDR3 DNA reads as TGTGCCAGCAGTCCCCTTGGGGGGAGCTCTGGAAACACCATATATTTT. The encoded protein is CASSPLGGSSGNTIYF.

The chain recombines TRBV7-3 with TRBJ1-1; D not certain. This CDR3 spans 14 amino acids. The germline V gene has CDR1 SGHTA and CDR2 FQGTGA. V lost 2 bases and J lost 1, with 8 bases in between. This chain's CDR3 is CASSLGPANTEAFF. The CDR3 coding sequence is TGTGCCAGCAGCTTAGGGCCGGCGAACACTGAAGCTTTCTTT.

J is TRBJ1-2 and V is TRBV19; possible D gene TRBD1, 5 bases. Germline CDR1 is LNHDA and CDR2 is SQIVND (reference sequence). CDR3 size: 12 residues. The ends were cut back, 5 bases at V and 4 bases at J, with 8 bases in the middle. CDR3 residues: CASSDQGYGYTF. The DNA of the CDR3 is TGTGCCAGTAGTGACCAGGGCTATGGCTACACCTTC. The whole variable domain, filled in from reference TRBV19 and TRBJ1-2, reads DGGITQSPKYLFRKEGQNVTLSCEQNLNHDAMYWYRQDPGQGLRLIYYSQIVNDFQKGDIAEGYSVSREKKESFPLTVTSAQKNPTAFYLCASSDQGYGYTFGSGTRLTVV.

V and J are TRBV14 and TRBJ2-2, with 9 bases fitting TRBD2. Germline V gene sequence: CDR1 SGHDN, CDR2 FVKESK. The CDR3 runs to 19 residues. V shed 2 bases, J shed 4 bases, and the junction held 14 bases outside the gene matches. The CDR3 reads CASSQMGTLAGGPTGELFF. As DNA, the CDR3 is TGTGCCAGCAGCCAAATGGGGACTCTGGCGGGGGGGCCCACCGGGGAGCTGTTTTTT.

The chain is built from TRBV7-9 and TRBJ1-1, with 8 positions matching TRBD1. The V and J ends lost 5 bases and 8 bases, in that order; junction bases with no gene match: 13. The CDR3 runs 15 residues. Germline V gene data show CDR1 as SEHNR and CDR2 as FQNEAQ (reference sequence). Here the CDR3 DNA reads TGTGCCAGCAGCCGCAGAACAGGGGGGGCGTCGGAAGCTTTCTTT. Protein: CASSRRTGGASEAFF. Drawing the rest from reference TRBV7-9 and TRBJ1-1, the complete variable domain is DTGVSQNPRHKITKRGQNVTFRCDPISEHNRLYWYRQTLGQGPEFLTYFQNEAQLEKSRLLSDRFSAERPKGSFSTLEIQRTEQGDSAMYLCASSRRTGGASEAFFGQGTRLTVV.

The chain employs TRBV18 and TRBJ1-2, with TRBD1 matching over 9 bases. Looked up from germline, CDR1 is KGHSH and CDR2 is LQKENI. V dropped 0 bases and J dropped 8; count of bases not matched to a gene: 4. The CDR3 extends over 14 amino acids. The CDR3 spells CASSPPGQGSGYTF. CDR3 in DNA: TGTGCCAGCTCACCACCGGGACAGGGTTCCGGCTACACCTTC.

The gene calls are TRBV4-1 and TRBJ1-5, with D maybe TRBD1 (6 bases). The CDR3 loop spans 14 amino acids. Germline V lookup: CDR1 MGHRA, CDR2 YSYEKL. Trimming left V 1 base short and J 5 bases short, with 9 bases between. This chain's CDR3 is CASSQVTGYQPQHF. For the CDR3, the DNA is TGCGCCAGCAGCCAAGTCACAGGGTATCAGCCCCAGCATTTT.

The V call is TRBV5-1, the J call TRBJ1-4, with no clear D. V shed 5 bases and J shed 6 bases, with 11 bases lying between them. Germline V gene lookup returns CDR1 SGHRS and CDR2 YFSETQ. This CDR3 has 13 amino acids. The DNA of the CDR3 is TGCGCCAGCAGGTCGGGGTGGGATGAAAAACTGTTTTTT. It is translated as CASRSGWDEKLFF.

This clone came up a few times. J is TRBJ1-5 and V is TRBV7-8, with D possibly being TRBD1 (5 bases). V was clipped by 2 bases and J by 5 bases, with 10 bases between them. The V gene's germline CDR1 is SGHVS and CDR2 FQNEAQ. The CDR3 runs to 14 residues. CDR3 bases: TGTGCCAGCAGCTTATTGCAGGGCCATCAGCCCCAGCATTTT. It yields the protein CASSLLQGHQPQHF. Complete variable domain (other parts from reference TRBV7-8 and TRBJ1-5): GAGVSQSPRYKVAKRGQDVALRCDPISGHVSLFWYQQALGQGPEFLTYFQNEAQLDKSGLPSDRFFAERPEGSVSTLKIQRTQQEDSAVYLCASSLLQGHQPQHFGDGTRLSIL.

The V gene is TRBV5-1, the J gene TRBJ2-5, with 9 nucleotides matching TRBD2. Germline V gene data show CDR1 as SGHRS and CDR2 as YFSETQ. V dropped 7 bases and J dropped 4; count of bases not matched to a gene: 5. This CDR3 is 13 amino acids long. The CDR3 nucleotides read TGCGCCAGCTCCCTAGCGGGGTCAGAGACCCAGTACTTC. This encodes CASSLAGSETQYF.

The V and J genes are TRBV15 and TRBJ2-4, with 10 bases aligning to TRBD1. V shed 5 bases, J shed 1 base, and the junction held 8 bases outside the gene matches. The CDR3 is 17 residues long. Germline CDR1 LNHNV, CDR2 YYDKDF (reference sequence). For the CDR3, the DNA is TGTGCCACCAGCCGGGACAGGGGTAATGGGGCCAAAAACATTCAGTACTTC. Amino acids: CATSRDRGNGAKNIQYF.

This chain links TRBV7-2 with TRBJ2-1, with no clear D. In germline, CDR1 is SGHTA, CDR2 FQGNSA. V was clipped by 5 bases and J by 8 bases, with 10 bases between them. The CDR3 consists of 12 residues. The CDR3 nucleotides are TGTGCCAGCAGCCAGACTGGTTATGAGCAGTTCTTC. This translates into CASSQTGYEQFF.

The J gene is TRBJ1-1, the V gene TRBV4-3, with 8 bases that match TRBD1. V trimming: 2 bases; J trimming: 4 bases; junction bases outside the gene matches: 9. The CDR3 loop spans 16 amino acids. Germline V gene sequence: CDR1 LGHNA, CDR2 YSLEER. The CDR3 nucleotides read TGCGCCAGCAGCCAAACGGGGCAGGGGGCCGGCACTGAAGCTTTCTTT. Its protein is CASSQTGQGAGTEAFF.

The chain couples TRBV2 to TRBJ2-5; 9 positions agree with TRBD2. The CDR3 loop spans 14 amino acids. In germline, CDR1 is SNHLY, CDR2 FYNNEI. V was clipped by 5 bases and J by 1 base; unmatched bases: 2. The CDR3 DNA reads as TGTGCCAGCAGTCAGCGGGGGGCCCAAGAGACCCAGTACTTC. Translating gives CASSQRGAQETQYF.